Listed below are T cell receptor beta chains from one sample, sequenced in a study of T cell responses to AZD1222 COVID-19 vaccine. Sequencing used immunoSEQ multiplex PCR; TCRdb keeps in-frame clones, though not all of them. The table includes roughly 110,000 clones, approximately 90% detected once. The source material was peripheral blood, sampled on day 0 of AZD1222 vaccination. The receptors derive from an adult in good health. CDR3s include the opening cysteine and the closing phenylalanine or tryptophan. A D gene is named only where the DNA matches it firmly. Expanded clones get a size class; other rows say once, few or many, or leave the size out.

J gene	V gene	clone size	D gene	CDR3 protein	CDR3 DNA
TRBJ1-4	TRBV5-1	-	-	CASSPDSLKEKLFF	TGCGCCAGCAGCCCGGACAGTCTTAAAGAAAAACTGTTTTTT
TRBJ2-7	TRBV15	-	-	CATSRDRPGVSYEQYF	TGTGCCACCAGCAGAGATCGGCCGGGGGTCTCCTACGAGCAGTACTTC
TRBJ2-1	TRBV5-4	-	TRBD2	CASKPGLAGYEQFF	TGTGCCAGCAAACCTGGACTAGCTGGCTATGAGCAGTTCTTC
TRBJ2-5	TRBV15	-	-	CATSREGSTPQETQYF	TGTGCCACCAGCAGAGAGGGCTCCACACCTCAAGAGACCCAGTACTTC
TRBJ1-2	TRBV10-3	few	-	CAISESKFKQFYGYTF	TGTGCCATCAGTGAGTCCAAATTCAAACAGTTCTATGGCTACACCTTC
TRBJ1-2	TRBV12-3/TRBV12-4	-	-	CATSRDYGYTF	TGTGCCACCTCCAGGGACTATGGCTACACCTTC
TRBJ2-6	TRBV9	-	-	CASSPYPGGANVLTF	TGTGCCAGCAGCCCATACCCGGGTGGGGCCAACGTCCTGACTTTC
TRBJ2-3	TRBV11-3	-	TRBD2	CASSPGLAGGTQYF	TGTGCCAGCAGCCCGGGACTAGCGGGGGGTACGCAGTATTTT
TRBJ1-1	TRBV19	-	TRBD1	CASSMGQISRGTEAFF	TGTGCCAGTAGTATGGGACAGATTTCTAGGGGCACTGAAGCTTTCTTT
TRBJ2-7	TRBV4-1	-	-	CASSLQGNYEQYF	TGCGCCAGCAGCCTTCAGGGAAACTACGAGCAGTACTTC
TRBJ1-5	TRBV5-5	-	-	CASSPRADSNNQPQHF	TGTGCCAGCAGCCCTCGGGCAGATTCTAATAATCAGCCCCAGCATTTT
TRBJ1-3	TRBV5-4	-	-	CASSLQGYSGNTIYF	TGTGCCAGCAGCTTACAGGGTTACTCTGGAAACACCATATATTTT
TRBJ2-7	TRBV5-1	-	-	CASSSAFRNERVSYEQYF	TGCGCCAGCAGCTCCGCTTTTCGTAACGAGAGGGTATCCTACGAGCAGTACTTC
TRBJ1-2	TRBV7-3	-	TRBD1	CASSVTGGYGYTF	TGTGCCAGCAGCGTAACAGGGGGGTATGGCTACACCTTC
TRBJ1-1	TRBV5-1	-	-	CASSLEGVMSEAFF	TGCGCCAGCAGCTTGGAGGGAGTGATGTCTGAAGCTTTCTTT
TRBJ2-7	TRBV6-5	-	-	CASGQVELGEQYF	TGTGCCAGCGGACAAGTAGAATTAGGCGAGCAGTACTTC
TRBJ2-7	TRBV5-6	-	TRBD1	CASSFSRQGTEQYF	TGTGCCAGCAGCTTTTCGCGACAGGGGACCGAGCAGTACTTC
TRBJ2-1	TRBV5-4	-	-	CASSLVFGRSEQFF	TGTGCCAGCAGCTTGGTTTTTGGACGGAGTGAGCAGTTCTTC
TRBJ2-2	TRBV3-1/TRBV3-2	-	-	CASSDRGTVGELFF	TGTGCCAGCAGCGACCGGGGGACGGTCGGGGAGCTGTTTTTT
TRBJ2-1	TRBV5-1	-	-	CASSLVHGPSNEQFF	TGCGCCAGCAGCTTGGTACATGGCCCATCCAATGAGCAGTTCTTC
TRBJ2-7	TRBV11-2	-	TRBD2	CASSLYGSGGTYEQYF	TGTGCCAGCAGCTTATATGGTAGCGGGGGAACCTACGAGCAGTACTTC
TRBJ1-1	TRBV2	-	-	CASSYGGPNTEAFF	TGTGCCAGCAGCTACGGGGGGCCGAACACTGAAGCTTTCTTT
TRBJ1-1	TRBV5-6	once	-	CASSPGWEGGAFF	TGTGCCAGCAGCCCGGGATGGGAGGGAGGCGCTTTCTTT
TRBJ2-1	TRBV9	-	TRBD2	CASSESLGGSNEQFF	TGTGCCAGCAGTGAATCGCTGGGGGGGTCCAATGAGCAGTTCTTC
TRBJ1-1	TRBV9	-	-	CASSVDMIARNTEAFF	TGTGCCAGCAGCGTAGACATGATCGCGCGGAACACTGAAGCTTTCTTT
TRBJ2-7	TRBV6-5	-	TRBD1	CASSYLGQGVHEQYF	TGTGCCAGCAGTTACTTGGGACAGGGGGTCCACGAGCAGTACTTC
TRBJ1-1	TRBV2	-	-	CASSARVVNTEAFF	TGTGCCAGCAGTGCCAGGGTTGTGAACACTGAAGCTTTCTTT
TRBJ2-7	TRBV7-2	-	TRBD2	CASSLSGLVTSIEQYF	TGTGCCAGCAGCTTGTCGGGACTAGTAACGTCTATCGAGCAGTACTTC
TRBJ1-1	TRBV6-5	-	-	CASSTGTSTEAFF	TGTGCCAGCAGCACAGGGACGTCCACTGAAGCTTTCTTT
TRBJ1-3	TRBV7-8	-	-	CASSSRMQGRTGNTIYF	TGTGCCAGCAGCTCCCGTATGCAGGGGAGAACTGGAAACACCATATATTTT
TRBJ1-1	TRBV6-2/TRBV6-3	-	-	CASSTGGGTEAFF	TGTGCCAGCAGTACGGGAGGGGGGACTGAAGCTTTCTTT